A single sample gave rise to the 10 T cell receptor beta chains below, sequenced in a study of T-cell memory formation after mild COVID-19. From the 5' RACE reads, TCRdb called clonotypes with MiXCR, one entry per CDR3 protein. The sample gives roughly 300,000 distinct CDR3 sequences, under 8.5% of which show up once; approximately 23% is in the top ten. Sequenced material: PBMCs or a T cell subset sorted from them (not recorded which). The source is a man aged 18 to 35 who had mild COVID-19 (a few samples of this study predate the infection). Cell type and time point are not known.

This clonotype has a count of ten or more. The V gene is TRBV7-2, the J gene TRBJ1-2; D uncertain. With 2 bases removed from V and 6 bases from J, the gap between germline ends came to 16 bases. The CDR3 contains 15 residues. Germline V gene data show CDR1 as SGHTA and CDR2 as FQGNSA. CDR3 region: CASSLSRTAGHGYTF. CDR3 nucleotides: TGTGCCAGCAGCTTAAGTAGGACCGCCGGACATGGCTACACCTTC.

This chain uses TRBV5-1 with TRBJ2-2, with TRBD1 matching 11 bases. CDR1 is SGHRS and CDR2 is YFSETQ in the germline V gene. The V segment lost 3 bases and the J segment 5 bases; nucleotides outside the gene matches: 3. This CDR3 has 15 residues. CDR3 region: CASSWTGGMTGELFF. For the CDR3, the DNA is TGCGCCAGCAGCTGGACAGGGGGCATGACCGGGGAGCTGTTTTTT.

The chain has TRBV27 and TRBJ2-5, with 9 bases identical to TRBD1. CDR1 is MNHEY and CDR2 is SMNVEV in the germline V gene (reference sequence). The ends lost 2 bases at V and 3 bases at J; junction bases unmatched: 10. CDR3 length: 17 residues. This CDR3 reads CASSLRWTGEMEETQYF. CDR3 nucleotide sequence: TGTGCCAGCAGTTTAAGATGGACAGGGGAGATGGAAGAGACCCAGTACTTC.

J is TRBJ1-1 and V is TRBV5-5; TRBD1 matches 10 bases. The CDR3 length is 16 residues. V gave up 2 bases and J gave up 3 bases; unmatched junction bases: 7. Per germline, CDR1 SGHKS and CDR2 YYEKEE (reference sequence). The CDR3 nucleotides are TGTGCCAGCAGCTTAGGGACAGGGGAAGGGTACACTGAAGCTTTCTTT. Translation gives CASSLGTGEGYTEAFF.

This clonotype was recorded many times. V is TRBV7-9 and J is TRBJ1-6; D unresolved. Germline-derived CDR1 and CDR2 are SEHNR and FQNEAQ (reference sequence). V lost 1 base to trimming and J lost 8 bases, with 9 bases between them. This CDR3 spans 14 amino acids. CDR3 DNA: TGTGCCAGCAGCTTAGGAGAAGGCTATTCACCCCTCCACTTT. This sequence encodes CASSLGEGYSPLHF.

This clonotype came up a few times. This chain connects TRBV5-1 to TRBJ2-2; TRBD1 might be the D (6 bases). The length of the CDR3 is 16 residues. Per germline, CDR1 SGHRS and CDR2 YFSETQ. Trimming pared 0 bases from V and 1 base from J, leaving 10 bases between. CDR3 protein: CASSLDGQLNTGELFF. Here the CDR3 DNA reads TGCGCCAGCAGCTTGGATGGACAGTTGAACACCGGGGAGCTGTTTTTT.

This clonotype was counted many times. The CDR3 spells CSARPRLAGASYEQYV. The DNA for the CDR3 is TGCAGTGCTCGTCCACGACTAGCGGGGGCCTCCTACGAGCAGTACGTC. This sequence joins TRBV20-1 and TRBJ2-7; 12 bases map to TRBD2. The CDR3 contains 16 residues. Trimming removed 5 bases from V and 0 bases from J; junction bases left unmatched: 8. Germline lookup yields CDR1 DFQATT and CDR2 SNEGSKA (reference sequence).

The V gene is TRBV6-7, the J gene TRBJ1-5, with a possible D match to TRBD1 (5 bases). TRBV6-7 counts as an open reading frame of uncertain function. V was shortened by 4 bases and J by 7 bases, with 14 bases between the two germline ends. The CDR3 covers 14 residues. Here the CDR3 reads CASSLPGRAQPQHF. CDR3 bases: TGTGCCAGCAGTTTACCGGGGCGAGCCCAGCCCCAGCATTTT.

This clonotype has more than one count but fewer than ten. The V gene is TRBV12-3 or TRBV12-4, the J gene TRBJ1-4; 7 bases map to TRBD1. CDR3 length: 16 residues. Trimming cost V 4 bases and J 0 bases; bases outside gene matches: 5. DNA of the CDR3: TGTGCCAGCAGTTGGGGAGGGGGCGCAACTAATGAAAAACTGTTTTTT. This gives the protein CASSWGGGATNEKLFF.

This clonotype was seen only a few times. The rearrangement uses TRBV20-1 and TRBJ2-3; TRBD1 matches at 11 bases. The CDR3 extends over 15 amino acids. J was trimmed by 1 base and V by 5 bases; bases with no gene match: 5. Germline assignment: CDR1 DFQATT and CDR2 SNEGSKA (reference sequence). The chain's CDR3 is CSAGQGAIRTDTQYF. The CDR3 DNA follows: TGCAGTGCTGGACAGGGGGCAATCCGCACAGATACGCAGTATTTT.